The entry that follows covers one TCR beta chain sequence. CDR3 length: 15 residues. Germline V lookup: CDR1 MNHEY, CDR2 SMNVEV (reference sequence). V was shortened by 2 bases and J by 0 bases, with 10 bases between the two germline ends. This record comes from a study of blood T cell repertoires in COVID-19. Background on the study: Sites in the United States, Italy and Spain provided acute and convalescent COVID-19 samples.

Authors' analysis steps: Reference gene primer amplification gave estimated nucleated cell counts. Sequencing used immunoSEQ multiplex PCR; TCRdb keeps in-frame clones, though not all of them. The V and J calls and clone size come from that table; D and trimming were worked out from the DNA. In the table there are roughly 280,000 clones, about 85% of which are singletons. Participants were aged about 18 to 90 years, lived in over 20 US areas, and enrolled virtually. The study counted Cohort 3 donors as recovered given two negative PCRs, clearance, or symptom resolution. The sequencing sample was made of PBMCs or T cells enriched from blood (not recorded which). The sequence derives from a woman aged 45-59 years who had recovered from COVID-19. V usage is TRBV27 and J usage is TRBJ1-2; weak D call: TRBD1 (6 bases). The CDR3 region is CASSLSQGPNYGYTF. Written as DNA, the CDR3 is TGTGCCAGCAGTTTAAGTCAGGGGCCTAACTATGGCTACACCTTC.